This T cell receptor beta chain was captured by sequencing in a study of PD-L1 blockade in urothelial cancer. Study-level background: Atezolizumab was started by patients around 2014 at 1,200 mg intravenously every 3 weeks. Between 0 and 3 chemotherapy regimens preceded treatment for each patient.

Between 1 and 8 samples per patient were obtained, pretreatment and on-treatment. Libraries were prepared by immunoSEQ multiplex PCR; TCRdb keeps only in-frame clonotypes and omits some of them. The sample lists fewer than 40,000 clones; around 87% were seen once. This clone was seen only a few times. The CDR3 covers 13 residues. Trimming cost V 5 bases and J 5 bases; bases outside gene matches: 7. Germline lookup yields CDR1 SGHTS and CDR2 YDEGEE. Sequenced material: PBMCs, taken around atezolizumab (anti-PD-L1) treatment. This receptor was taken from a man in his fifties or sixties with urothelial cancer. The chain couples TRBV5-8 to TRBJ2-7, with 7 bases lining up with TRBD2. CDR3 in amino acids: CASSVGGRNEQYF. The DNA of the CDR3 is TGTGCCAGCAGTGTGGGAGGGAGGAACGAGCAGTACTTC. Variable domain in full (rest from reference TRBV5-8 and TRBJ2-7): EAGVTQSPTHLIKTRGQQATLRCSPISGHTSVYWYQQALGLGLQFLLWYDEGEERNRGNFPPRFSGRQFPNYSSELNVNALELEDSALYLCASSVGGRNEQYFGPGTRLTVT.